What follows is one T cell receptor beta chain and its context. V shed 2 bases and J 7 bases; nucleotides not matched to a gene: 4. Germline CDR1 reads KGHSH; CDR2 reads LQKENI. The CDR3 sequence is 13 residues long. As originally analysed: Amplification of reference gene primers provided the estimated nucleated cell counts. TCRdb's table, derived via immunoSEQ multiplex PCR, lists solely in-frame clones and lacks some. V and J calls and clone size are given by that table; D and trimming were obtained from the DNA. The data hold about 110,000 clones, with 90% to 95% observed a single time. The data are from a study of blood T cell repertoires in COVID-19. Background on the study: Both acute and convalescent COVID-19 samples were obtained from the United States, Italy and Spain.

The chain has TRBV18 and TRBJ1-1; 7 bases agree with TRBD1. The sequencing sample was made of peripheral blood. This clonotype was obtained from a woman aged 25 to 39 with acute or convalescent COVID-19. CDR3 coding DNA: TGTGCCAGCTCACCAGGACAGGAACGTGAAGCTTTCTTT. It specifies CASSPGQEREAFF.